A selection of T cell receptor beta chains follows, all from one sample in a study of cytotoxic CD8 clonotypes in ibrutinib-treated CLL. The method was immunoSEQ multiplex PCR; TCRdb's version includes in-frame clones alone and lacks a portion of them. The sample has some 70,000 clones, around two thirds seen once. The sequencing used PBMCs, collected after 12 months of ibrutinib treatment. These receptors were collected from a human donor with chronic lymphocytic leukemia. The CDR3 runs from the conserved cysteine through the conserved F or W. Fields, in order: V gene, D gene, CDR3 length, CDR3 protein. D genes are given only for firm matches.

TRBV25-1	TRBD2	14	CASSDRQRGPAQYF
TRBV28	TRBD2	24	CASSLLGRVVGLAGGPNGTDTQYF
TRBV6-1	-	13	CASSGRYNSPLHF
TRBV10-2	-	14	CASSEPGVGTEAFF
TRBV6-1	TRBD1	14	CASGRGTGNTEAFF
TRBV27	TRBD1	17	CASSPRTGVGKIYGYTF
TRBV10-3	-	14	CAISETRANSPLHF
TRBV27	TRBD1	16	CASSLMTGGPNYGYTF
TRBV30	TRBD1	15	CAWSVAAGGHSPLHF
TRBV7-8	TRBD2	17	CASSFLPTSGSSYEQYF
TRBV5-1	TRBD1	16	CASSWEQGHPTYEQYF
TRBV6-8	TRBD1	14	CASNETGSNTEAFF
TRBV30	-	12	CARDTRNYGYTF
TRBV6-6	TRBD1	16	CASRRGTGDSNQPQHF
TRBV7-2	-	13	CASRRAVTDTQYF
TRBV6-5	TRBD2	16	CASSYASGGAGETQYF
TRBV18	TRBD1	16	CASSPRDRGQLSGYTF
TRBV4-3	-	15	CASSPRRGANYGYTF
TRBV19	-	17	CASSEPGMGPGNTEAFF
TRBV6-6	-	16	CASSYSQGRRNQPQHF
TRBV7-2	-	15	CASSLAGGRGTEQYF
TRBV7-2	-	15	CASSSELAYNQPQHF
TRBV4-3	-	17	CASSQDFIGSKITEAFF
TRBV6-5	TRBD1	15	CASSRGQNNPYGYTF
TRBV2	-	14	CASIGQGLTYEQYF
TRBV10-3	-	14	CAISDKGPNQPQHF
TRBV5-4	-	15	CASSLARQSNSPLHF
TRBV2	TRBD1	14	CASSVGRGINEQFF
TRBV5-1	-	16	CASSAIGATSTDTQYF
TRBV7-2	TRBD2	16	CASTLVPGLAGGELFF
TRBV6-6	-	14	CASTPGHRGQTQYF
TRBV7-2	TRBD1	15	CASRIGSRGPYGYTF
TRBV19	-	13	CASSETGNTEAFF
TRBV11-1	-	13	CASSLDSNQPQHF
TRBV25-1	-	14	CASSAAGVTGELFF
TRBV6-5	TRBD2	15	CASSSGLAGEETQYF
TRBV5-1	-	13	CASSLLLGDGYTF
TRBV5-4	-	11	CASRGRLRAEF